These 28 T cell receptor beta chains came from one sample sequenced in a study of cytomegalovirus exposure and HLA in healthy donors. A multiplex PCR was run with 60 Vbeta primers and 13 Jbeta primers. This table comes from immunoSEQ multiplex PCR, and its TCRdb copy is limited to in-frame clones, with some not included. The table has roughly 110,000 clones, around 70% seen once; the top ten hold approximately 4.4%. The sequencing sample was made of PBMCs. These receptors were obtained from a man in his thirties or forties in good health and CMV-seropositive.

This chain connects TRBV18 to TRBJ2-6, with a possible D match to TRBD1 (5 bases). This CDR3 has 19 residues. CDR1 is KGHSH, CDR2 LQKENI, per germline. Trimming cost V 6 bases and J 0 bases, with 21 bases left between them. This chain's CDR3 is CASSRVVRQMSSGANVLTF. CDR3 sequence (DNA): TGTGCCAGCTCCCGGGTCGTCCGACAGATGAGCTCTGGGGCCAACGTCCTGACTTTC.

This clone was recorded a few times. The V gene is TRBV19, the J gene TRBJ1-6; possibly TRBD1 for D (6 bases). CDR1 is LNHDA, CDR2 SQIVND, per germline (reference sequence). V lost 0 bases, J lost 7 bases, and 10 bases lay in between. CDR3 length: 15 residues. The CDR3 nucleotides are TGTGCCAGTAGTATAGATCCTGGGGGCAATTCACCCCTCCACTTT. Protein: CASSIDPGGNSPLHF.

The J gene is TRBJ2-7, the V gene TRBV5-1; 7 nucleotides agree with TRBD1. After removal of 4 bases from V and 0 bases from J, the junction contained 7 bases not matched to a gene. This CDR3 spans 15 amino acids. Germline loops: CDR1 SGHRS, CDR2 YFSETQ. The CDR3 DNA sequence: TGCGCCAGCAGCCCCAACAGGGGCCCCTCCTACGAGCAGTACTTC. Translation: CASSPNRGPSYEQYF. The full variable domain, rest sourced from reference TRBV5-1 and TRBJ2-7, is KAGVTQTPRYLIKTRGQQVTLSCSPISGHRSVSWYQQTPGQGLQFLFEYFSETQRNKGNFPGRFSGRQFSNSRSEMNVSTLELGDSALYLCASSPNRGPSYEQYFGPGTRLTVT.

The rearrangement uses TRBV6-5 and TRBJ2-5; D perhaps matches TRBD2 (6 bases). The J call may be wrong; the DNA end is better matched by TRBJ2-7. The germline CDR1 and CDR2 sequences are MNHEY and SVGAGI. CDR3 size: 15 residues. CDR3 loop: CASSYSVQAGYEQYF. The CDR3 nucleotides read TGTGCCAGCAGTTACTCCGTCCAAGCGGGTTACGAGCAGTACTTC.

This clone is judged large (0.1 to 1%). J is TRBJ1-2 and V is TRBV9, with 7 positions matching TRBD1. V dropped 4 bases and J dropped 5; count of bases not matched to a gene: 11. Germline V gives CDR1 SGDLS, CDR2 YYNGEE. The CDR3 contains 15 residues. CDR3 region: CASSSYPRDRYGYTF. The CDR3 coding sequence is TGTGCCAGCAGCTCATACCCCCGGGACAGATATGGCTACACCTTC.

V and J are TRBV28 and TRBJ2-1, with D perhaps matching TRBD1 (7 bases). The V end lost 7 bases, the J end lost 4 bases, and 17 bases lay between the germline ends. The CDR3 extends over 15 amino acids. CDR1 is MDHEN, CDR2 SYDVKM, per germline. CDR3 DNA sequence: TGTGCCAGCACCCCAGGGGGGACCCTTTACAATGAGCAGTTCTTC. Encoded protein: CASTPGGTLYNEQFF.

This clone has only one observation. The V and J genes are TRBV30 and TRBJ2-2; tentatively, D is TRBD2 (7 bases). The CDR3 runs to 14 residues. Germline CDR1 reads GTSNPN; CDR2 reads SVGIG (reference sequence). V was shortened by 5 bases and J by 1 base, with 11 bases between the two germline ends. The CDR3 sequence is CAWGGAWNTGELFF. Here the CDR3 DNA reads TGTGCCTGGGGGGGGGCTTGGAACACCGGGGAGCTGTTTTTT.

This clone came up a few times. This chain links TRBV18 with TRBJ1-1; D perhaps matches TRBD1 (5 bases). This CDR3 region has 16 residues. Germline V gene lookup returns CDR1 KGHSH and CDR2 LQKENI. V dropped 3 bases and J dropped 4 bases, with 18 bases sitting between them. The CDR3 DNA reads TGTGCCAGCTCACCTCGACCGGGGGAATTAGGCACTGAAGCTTTCTTT. Its translation is CASSPRPGELGTEAFF. Looking up the rest from reference TRBV18 and TRBJ1-1 gives the full variable domain: NAGVMQNPRHLVRRRGQEARLRCSPMKGHSHVYWYRQLPEEGLKFMVYLQKENIIDESGMPKERFSAEFPKEGPSILRIQQVVRGDSAAYFCASSPRPGELGTEAFFGQGTRLTVV.

CDR3: CASRSQSSYNEQFF. CDR3 sequence (DNA): TGTGCCAGCCGGTCTCAAAGCTCCTACAATGAGCAGTTCTTC. The chain carries TRBV6-5 and TRBJ2-1; D gene ambiguous. This CDR3 contains 14 residues. CDR1 and CDR2 from the germline V gene are MNHEY and SVGAGI. Between the trimmed V and J ends, which lost 8 bases and 0 bases, there was a span of 11 bases.

J is TRBJ2-7 and V is TRBV6-1; the D gene is possibly TRBD2 (5 bases). Germline CDR1 and CDR2: MNHNS and SASEGT. The CDR3 contains 14 residues. With 1 base removed from V and 4 bases from J, the gap between germline ends came to 11 bases. The CDR3, as DNA: TGTGCCAGCAGTGAAGAATGGCGGAGGTACGAGCAGTACTTC. Protein sequence: CASSEEWRRYEQYF.

This chain links TRBV19 with TRBJ2-7; a weak D match, TRBD1 (5 bases). This CDR3 contains 15 residues. Trimming took 5 bases from V and 3 from J, leaving 17 bases between them. Germline loops: CDR1 LNHDA, CDR2 SQIVND (reference sequence). This CDR3 is CASSPRGRTNYEQYF. CDR3 sequence (DNA): TGTGCCAGTAGTCCTCGCGGCAGGACAAACTACGAGCAGTACTTC.

This rearrangement joins TRBV30 to TRBJ1-2, with D hard to call. Germline values: CDR1 GTSNPN, CDR2 SVGIG (reference sequence). The V and J ends lost 3 bases and 6 bases respectively, with 11 bases between them. The CDR3 covers 12 residues. CDR3 sequence reads: CAWSRQVDGYTF. CDR3 nucleotide sequence: TGTGCCTGGAGCAGGCAGGTTGATGGCTACACCTTC.

With regard to this clone: The junction departs from the called germline gene at one end, perhaps through a read error. The chain couples TRBV7-9 to TRBJ2-7, with a tentative D call TRBD1 (5 bases). In germline, CDR1 is SEHNR, CDR2 FQNEAQ (reference sequence). The CDR3 covers 14 residues. The CDR3, as DNA: TGTTCCAGCAGCTTATCTGGACACCCCTACGAGCAGTACTTC. Encoded protein: CSSSLSGHPYEQYF.

V gene TRBV7-7 combines with J gene TRBJ1-6; D gene ambiguous. Trimming stripped 4 bases from V and 13 bases from J, with 2 bases between. This CDR3 has 9 amino acids. CDR1 is SSHAT and CDR2 is FNYEAQ in the germline V gene (reference sequence). In DNA form, the CDR3 reads TGTGCCAGCAGCTCTCCCCTCCACTTT. Translating gives CASSSPLHF.

This sequence joins TRBV28 and TRBJ2-5; possibly TRBD1 for D (5 bases). The V end lost 6 bases, the J end lost 7 bases, and 12 bases lay between the germline ends. This CDR3 has 12 residues. CDR1 and CDR2 (germline): MDHEN, SYDVKM. The CDR3 sequence is CASRAGLGTQYF. The DNA of the CDR3 is TGTGCCAGCAGGGCAGGGCTAGGGACCCAGTACTTC.

In this sample, this clone turned up a few times. The DNA for the CDR3 is TGTGCCAGCAGGCTAACGAGGTTGAGCAGCGGAGGCTACACCTTC. Its translation: CASRLTRLSSGGYTF. The chain recombines TRBV6-1 with TRBJ1-2; D remains unclear. The CDR3 spans 15 residues. V was shortened by 6 bases and J by 8 bases, with 22 bases between the two germline ends. CDR1 and CDR2 (germline): MNHNS, SASEGT.

The V call is TRBV5-1, the J call TRBJ2-1, with 9 bases fitting TRBD2. CDR1 and CDR2 from the germline V gene are SGHRS and YFSETQ. This CDR3 has 17 amino acids. J gave up 8 bases and V 0 bases, and 12 bases lay outside the gene matches. This chain's CDR3 is CASSLGRRGGYGDEQFF. CDR3 DNA sequence: TGCGCCAGCAGCTTGGGTCGGCGGGGGGGCTATGGGGATGAGCAGTTCTTC.

This clone was found once. CDR3 DNA: TGTGCCAGCAGCTTAGGCCCAGGGTTGAACACTGAAGCTTTCTTT. Amino acids: CASSLGPGLNTEAFF. V is TRBV7-8 and J is TRBJ1-1; D perhaps matches TRBD1 (5 bases). From germline, CDR1 is SGHVS and CDR2 FQNEAQ. The V and J ends lost 1 base and 0 bases respectively, with 9 bases between them. The CDR3 has 15 residues.

V and J are TRBV9 and TRBJ1-1; D remains ambiguous. The CDR3 covers 14 residues. Germline CDR1 and CDR2: SGDLS and YYNGEE. Trimming stripped 0 bases from V and 2 bases from J, with 8 bases between. CDR3 in amino acids: CASSVVAGNTEAFF. CDR3 bases: TGTGCCAGCAGCGTAGTCGCGGGTAACACTGAAGCTTTCTTT.

This clone was seen a handful of times. The chain carries TRBV28 and TRBJ1-1, with 7 bases aligning to TRBD1. CDR1 and CDR2 (germline): MDHEN, SYDVKM. The CDR3 covers 12 residues. The J segment lost 11 bases and the V segment lost 8 bases, leaving 11 bases of the junction unmatched. CDR3 amino acids: CASRRGDRAAFF. The CDR3, as DNA: TGTGCCAGCCGTAGGGGAGACAGGGCGGCTTTCTTT.

This clone was seen only a few times. This chain uses TRBV13 with TRBJ1-1, with D tentatively TRBD1 (5 bases). CDR1 and CDR2 from the germline V gene are PRHDT and FYEKMQ (reference sequence). The CDR3 spans 14 residues. Trimming stripped 4 bases from V and 0 bases from J, with 9 bases between. CDR3 sequence: CASSYRRLNTEAFF. In DNA, the CDR3 is TGTGCCAGCAGCTACAGGAGATTGAACACTGAAGCTTTCTTT.

The sample holds one count of this clone. The chain uses TRBV13 and TRBJ2-7; tentatively, D is TRBD1 (5 bases). The V end lost 5 bases, the J end lost 6 bases, and 8 bases lay between the germline ends. Germline CDR1 PRHDT, CDR2 FYEKMQ (reference sequence). The CDR3 extends over 11 amino acids. The CDR3 bases are TGTGCCAGCAGCGCCCAGGGCGAGCAGTACTTC. Amino acid sequence: CASSAQGEQYF.

V and J are TRBV28 and TRBJ1-2, with a weak D call TRBD1 (5 bases). The V gene's germline CDR1 is MDHEN and CDR2 SYDVKM. CDR3 length equals 13 residues. V was clipped by 3 bases and J by 4 bases, with 9 bases between them. The CDR3 loop is CASSLGQGYGYTF. The CDR3 region has the DNA TGTGCCAGCAGTTTGGGTCAGGGCTATGGCTACACCTTC.

This clone was detected many times. This chain connects TRBV10-2 to TRBJ1-3; D is uncertain. CDR1 and CDR2 from the germline V gene are WSHSY and SAAADI. CDR3 length equals 14 residues. Trimming took 0 bases from V and 1 from J, leaving 4 bases between them. CDR3 residues: CASSESRSGNTIYF. The CDR3 DNA reads as TGCGCCAGCAGTGAGTCGCGATCTGGAAACACCATATATTTT.

The chain combines TRBV7-3 with TRBJ2-3; 7 positions agree with TRBD2. CDR1 is SGHTA and CDR2 is FQGTGA in the germline V gene. V dropped 5 bases and J dropped 1; count of bases not matched to a gene: 9. The length of the CDR3 is 16 residues. The CDR3 DNA sequence: TGTGCCAGCAGCCTACTCGGGGCGGGGGGCACAGATACGCAGTATTTT. Protein sequence: CASSLLGAGGTDTQYF.

The CDR3 nucleotides read TGTGCCAGCAGCACCAGGGACACCTACTATGGCTACACCTTC. Translating it yields CASSTRDTYYGYTF. This chain connects TRBV7-2 to TRBJ1-2; TRBD1 might be the D (6 bases). Trimming removed 5 bases from V and 3 bases from J, with 13 bases in between. In germline, CDR1 is SGHTA, CDR2 FQGNSA. This CDR3 has 14 residues.

The rearrangement joins TRBV28 to TRBJ1-5; D unclear. Germline lookup yields CDR1 MDHEN and CDR2 SYDVKM. V was clipped by 3 bases and J by 13 bases, with 10 bases between them. CDR3 size: 11 residues. This chain's CDR3 is CASSFSDLQHF. DNA for the CDR3: TGTGCCAGCAGTTTTTCTGATCTACAGCATTTT. The whole variable domain, filled in from reference TRBV28 and TRBJ1-5, reads DVKVTQSSRYLVKRTGEKVFLECVQDMDHENMFWYRQDPGLGLRLIYFSYDVKMKEKGDIPEGYSVSREKKERFSLILESASTNQTSMYLCASSFSDLQHFGDGTRLSIL.

V gene TRBV19 combines with J gene TRBJ2-4, with D possibly matching TRBD2 (6 bases). The CDR3 consists of 15 residues. Germline V CDR1 and CDR2: LNHDA, SQIVND (reference sequence). V shed 5 bases and J shed 3 bases, with 14 bases lying between them. CDR3 sequence: CASSPGVGDKNIQYF. In DNA, the CDR3 is TGTGCCAGTAGTCCGGGGGTAGGTGACAAAAACATTCAGTACTTC.